This T cell receptor (beta chain) was retrieved from a study of T-cell memory formation after mild COVID-19. Notes on the study in general: Nothing confirmed that second-wave clones peaking on day 37 were specific for SARS-CoV-2.

Notes on this clonotype: Its target is not known.

TCRdb processed the 5' RACE reads anew with MiXCR; each CDR3 protein has one entry. The table has about 68,000 distinct CDR3 sequences, approximately 15% seen once. The sequence derives from an adult woman who had mild COVID-19 (a few samples of this study predate the infection). Cell type and time point are not known. The specimen was PBMCs or a T cell subset sorted from them (not recorded which).

In nucleotides, the CDR3 is TGTGCCAGCAGCTCCCCCAGGGGGGGCCGAGACAATGAGCAGTTCTTC. Translation gives CASSSPRGGRDNEQFF. The rearrangement joins TRBV11-3 to TRBJ2-1; either TRBD1 or TRBD2 may fit D (7 bases each). CDR1 and CDR2 (germline): SGHNT, YENEEA. This CDR3 spans 16 amino acids. Trimming pared 4 bases from V and 5 bases from J, leaving 18 bases between. Filled out from reference TRBV11-3 and TRBJ2-1, the complete variable domain reads EAGVVQSPRYKIIEKKQPVAFWCNPISGHNTLYWYLQNLGQGPELLIRYENEEAVDDSQLPKDRFSAERLKGVDSTLKIQPAELGDSAVYLCASSSPRGGRDNEQFFGPGTRLTVL.